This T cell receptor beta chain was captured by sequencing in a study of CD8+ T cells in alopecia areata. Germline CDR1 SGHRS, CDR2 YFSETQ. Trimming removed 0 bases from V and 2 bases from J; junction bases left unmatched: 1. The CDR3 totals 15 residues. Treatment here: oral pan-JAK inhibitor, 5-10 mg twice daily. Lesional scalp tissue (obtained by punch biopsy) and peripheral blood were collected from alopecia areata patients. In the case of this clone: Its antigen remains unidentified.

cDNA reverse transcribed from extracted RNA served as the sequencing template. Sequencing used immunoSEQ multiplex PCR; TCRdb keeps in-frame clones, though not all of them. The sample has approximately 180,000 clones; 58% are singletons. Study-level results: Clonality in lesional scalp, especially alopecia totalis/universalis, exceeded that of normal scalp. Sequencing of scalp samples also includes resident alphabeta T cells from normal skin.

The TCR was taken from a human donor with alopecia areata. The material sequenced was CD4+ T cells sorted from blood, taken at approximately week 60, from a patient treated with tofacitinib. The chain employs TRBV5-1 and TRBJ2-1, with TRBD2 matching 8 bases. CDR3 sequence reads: CASSLGAGAYNEQFF. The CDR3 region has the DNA TGCGCCAGCAGCTTGGGAGCGGGGGCCTACAATGAGCAGTTCTTC.